This T cell receptor (beta chain) was profiled in a study of T cell repertoires in cytomegalovirus infection. One entry per CDR3 protein results from TCRdb running MiXCR on the reads. The table records roughly 570,000 distinct CDR3 sequences, 40% of them present only once. In regard to this clonotype: The target antigen is unknown.

Germline lookup yields CDR1 MNHEY and CDR2 SVGEGT. This CDR3 comprises 13 residues. Trimming removed 7 bases from V and 5 bases from J, with 12 bases in between. This sequence originates from a human donor in good health (CMV status not recorded). Some clones in this sample may be carry-over from other donors' samples. V is TRBV6-2 or TRBV6-3 and J is TRBJ1-5; D uncertain. This specimen consisted of cultured PBMCs, obtained from culture after CMV antigen stimulation. In nucleotides, the CDR3 is TGTGCCAGCAAGAGAAGGACGGATCAGCCCCAGCATTTT. Translating gives CASKRRTDQPQHF.